Included here is one TCR beta chain sequence, with context. With V trimmed by 6 bases and J by 0 bases, 5 bases remained unmatched. Germline lookup yields CDR1 SGDLS and CDR2 YYNGEE. This CDR3 comprises 15 residues. Together with a sample-barcoded 5' primer, a J-beta primer mix was included in a second PCR lasting roughly 6 to 12 cycles. Each CDR3 protein is one row after TCRdb ran MiXCR on the 5' RACE reads. The sample holds about 1.6 million distinct CDR3 sequences; about 35% are singletons and the top ten take around 10%. The sample comes from a study of blood T cells in healthy people across ages.

The sequence was obtained from a woman aged 25-40 years in good health. Source material: blood. V usage is TRBV9 and J usage is TRBJ2-3; 9 nucleotides agree with TRBD1. CDR3: CASTRQGVSTDTQYF. The CDR3 nucleotides read TGTGCCAGCACCCGACAGGGGGTCAGCACAGATACGCAGTATTTT.